This TCR beta chain derives from a study of monozygotic twins with inflammatory bowel disease. Notes on this clonotype: The antigen remains undetermined.

TCRdb reprocessed the 5' RACE reads, keeping one entry per CDR3 protein, no DNA. The table lists about 300,000 distinct CDR3 sequences. General observations from the study: Especially with disease activity, IBD patients had fewer clonotypes in common with others than healthy twins did.

The CDR3 runs to 13 residues. Germline V lookup: CDR1 LGHDT, CDR2 YNNKEL (reference sequence). The authors isolated total RNA from whole blood without sorting T cells. This TCR was sampled from a human donor with ulcerative colitis or Crohn's disease, or a healthy co-twin of an affected twin (not recorded which). The specimen sequenced was blood. The V call is TRBV3-1, the J call TRBJ1-2. The CDR3 here is CASSNTELYGYTF.